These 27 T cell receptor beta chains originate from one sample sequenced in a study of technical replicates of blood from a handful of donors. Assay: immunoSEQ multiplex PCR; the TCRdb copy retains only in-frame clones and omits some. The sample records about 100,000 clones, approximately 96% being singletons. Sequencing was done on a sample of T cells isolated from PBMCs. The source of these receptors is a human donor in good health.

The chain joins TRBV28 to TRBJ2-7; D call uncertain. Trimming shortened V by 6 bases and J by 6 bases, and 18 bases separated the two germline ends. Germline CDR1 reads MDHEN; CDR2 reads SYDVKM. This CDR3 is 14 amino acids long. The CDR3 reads CASRPDSPFPEQYF. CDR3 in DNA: TGTGCCAGCAGACCAGACTCCCCATTCCCCGAGCAGTACTTC.

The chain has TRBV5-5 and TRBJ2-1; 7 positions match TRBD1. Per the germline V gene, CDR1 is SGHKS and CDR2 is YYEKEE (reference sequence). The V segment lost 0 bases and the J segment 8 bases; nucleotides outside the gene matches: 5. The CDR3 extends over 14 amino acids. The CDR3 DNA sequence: TGTGCCAGCAGCTTGGGACAGGGAATCGATGAGCAGTTCTTC. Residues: CASSLGQGIDEQFF. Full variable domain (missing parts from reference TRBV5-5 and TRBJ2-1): DAGVTQSPTHLIKTRGQQVTLRCSPISGHKSVSWYQQVLGQGPQFIFQYYEKEERGRGNFPDRFSARQFPNYSSELNVNALLLGDSALYLCASSLGQGIDEQFFGPGTRLTVL.

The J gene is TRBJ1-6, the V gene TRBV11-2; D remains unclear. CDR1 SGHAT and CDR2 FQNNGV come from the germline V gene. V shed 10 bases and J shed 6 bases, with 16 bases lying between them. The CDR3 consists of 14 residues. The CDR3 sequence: CATSSGQSNSPLHF. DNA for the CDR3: TGTGCCACTTCTAGCGGGCAGAGTAATTCACCCCTCCACTTT.

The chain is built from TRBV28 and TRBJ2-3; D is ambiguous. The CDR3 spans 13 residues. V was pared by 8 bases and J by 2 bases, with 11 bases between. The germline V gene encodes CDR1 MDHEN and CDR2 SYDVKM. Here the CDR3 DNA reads TGTGCCAGCCTCGGTGCTTACACAGATACGCAGTATTTT. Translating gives CASLGAYTDTQYF.

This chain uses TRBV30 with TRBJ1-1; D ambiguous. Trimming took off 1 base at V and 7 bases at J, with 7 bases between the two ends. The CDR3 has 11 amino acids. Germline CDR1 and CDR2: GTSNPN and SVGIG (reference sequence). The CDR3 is CAWSGGVEAFF. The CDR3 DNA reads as TGTGCCTGGAGTGGGGGAGTTGAAGCTTTCTTT.

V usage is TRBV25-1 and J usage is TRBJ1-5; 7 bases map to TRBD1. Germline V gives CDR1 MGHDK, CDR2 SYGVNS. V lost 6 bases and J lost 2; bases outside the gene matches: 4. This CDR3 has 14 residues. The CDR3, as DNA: TGTGCCAGCAGGGGAGGACAGGGCAATCAGCCCCAGCATTTT. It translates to CASRGGQGNQPQHF.

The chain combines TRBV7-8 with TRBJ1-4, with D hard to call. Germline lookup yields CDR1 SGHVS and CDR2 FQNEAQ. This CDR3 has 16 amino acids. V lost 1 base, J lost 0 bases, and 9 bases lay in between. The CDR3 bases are TGTGCCAGCAGCTTAGATAGAGTTGCAACTAATGAAAAACTGTTTTTT. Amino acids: CASSLDRVATNEKLFF.

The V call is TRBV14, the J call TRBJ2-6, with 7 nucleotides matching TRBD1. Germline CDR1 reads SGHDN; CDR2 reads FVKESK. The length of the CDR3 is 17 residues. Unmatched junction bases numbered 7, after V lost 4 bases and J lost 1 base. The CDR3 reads CASSRGGSISGANVLTF. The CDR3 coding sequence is TGTGCCAGCAGCCGAGGGGGCTCAATTTCTGGGGCCAACGTCCTGACTTTC.

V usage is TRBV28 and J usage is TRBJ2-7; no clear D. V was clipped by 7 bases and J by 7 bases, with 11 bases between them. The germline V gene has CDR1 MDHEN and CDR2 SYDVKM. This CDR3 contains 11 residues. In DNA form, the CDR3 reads TGTGCCAGCACGGGTTCCCGGGAGCAGTACTTC. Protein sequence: CASTGSREQYF.

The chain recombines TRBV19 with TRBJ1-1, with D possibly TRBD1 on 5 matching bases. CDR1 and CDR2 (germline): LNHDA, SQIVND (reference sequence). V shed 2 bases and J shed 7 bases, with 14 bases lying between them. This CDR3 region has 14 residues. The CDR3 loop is CASSIFRSGGEAFF. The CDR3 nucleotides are TGTGCCAGTAGTATATTTCGGTCCGGGGGTGAAGCTTTCTTT.

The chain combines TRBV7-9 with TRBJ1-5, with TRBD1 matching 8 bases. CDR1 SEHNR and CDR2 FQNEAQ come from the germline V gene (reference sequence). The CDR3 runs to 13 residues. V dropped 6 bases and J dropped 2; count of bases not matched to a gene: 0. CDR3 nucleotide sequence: TGTGCCAGCAGGGGACAGGGCAATCAGCCCCAGCATTTT. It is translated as CASRGQGNQPQHF.

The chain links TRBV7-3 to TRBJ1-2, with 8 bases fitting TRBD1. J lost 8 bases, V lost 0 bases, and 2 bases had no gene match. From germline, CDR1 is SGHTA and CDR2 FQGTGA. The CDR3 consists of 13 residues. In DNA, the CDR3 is TGTGCCAGCAGCTTAACCGACAGGGGAGGCTACACCTTC. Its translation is CASSLTDRGGYTF.

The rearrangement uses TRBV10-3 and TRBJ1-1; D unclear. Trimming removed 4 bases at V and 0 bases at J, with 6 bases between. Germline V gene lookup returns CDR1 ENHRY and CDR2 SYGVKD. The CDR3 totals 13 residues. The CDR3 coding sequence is TGTGCCATCAGTGGACACTTGAACACTGAAGCTTTCTTT. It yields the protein CAISGHLNTEAFF.

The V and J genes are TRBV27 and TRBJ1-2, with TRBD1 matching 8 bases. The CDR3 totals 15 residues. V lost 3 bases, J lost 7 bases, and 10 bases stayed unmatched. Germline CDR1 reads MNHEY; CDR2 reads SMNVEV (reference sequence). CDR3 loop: CASSFEVGQALGYTF. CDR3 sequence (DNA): TGTGCCAGCAGTTTCGAAGTGGGACAGGCCCTTGGCTACACCTTC.

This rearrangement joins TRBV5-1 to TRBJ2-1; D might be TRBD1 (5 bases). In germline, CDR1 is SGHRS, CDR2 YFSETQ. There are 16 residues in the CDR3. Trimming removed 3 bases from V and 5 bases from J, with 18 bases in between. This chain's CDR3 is CASSSLTGNRHNEQFF. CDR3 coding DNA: TGCGCCAGCAGCTCCTTAACCGGTAACAGGCACAATGAGCAGTTCTTC.

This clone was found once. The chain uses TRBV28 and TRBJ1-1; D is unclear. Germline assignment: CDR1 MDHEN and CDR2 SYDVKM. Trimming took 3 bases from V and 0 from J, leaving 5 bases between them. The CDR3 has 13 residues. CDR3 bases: TGTGCCAGCAGTTTTAACTTGAACACTGAAGCTTTCTTT. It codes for CASSFNLNTEAFF.

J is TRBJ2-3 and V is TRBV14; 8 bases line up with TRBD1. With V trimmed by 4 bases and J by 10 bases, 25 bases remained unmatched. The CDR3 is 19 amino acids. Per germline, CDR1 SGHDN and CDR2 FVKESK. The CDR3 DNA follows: TGTGCCAGCAGCCGGAAGACCATCTCCTCGGACAGGGCCATCGGGGCGCAGTATTTT. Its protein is CASSRKTISSDRAIGAQYF.

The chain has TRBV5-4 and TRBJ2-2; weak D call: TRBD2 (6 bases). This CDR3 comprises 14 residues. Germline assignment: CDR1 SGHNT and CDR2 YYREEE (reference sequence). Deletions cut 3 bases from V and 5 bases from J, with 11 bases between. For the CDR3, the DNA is TGTGCCAGCAGCTGGTGGGGGAGGACCGGGGAGCTGTTTTTT. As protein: CASSWWGRTGELFF.

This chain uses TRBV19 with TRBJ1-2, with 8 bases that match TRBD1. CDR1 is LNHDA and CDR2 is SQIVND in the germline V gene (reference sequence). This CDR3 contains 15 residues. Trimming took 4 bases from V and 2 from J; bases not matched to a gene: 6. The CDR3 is CASSRRQGANYGYTF. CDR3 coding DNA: TGTGCCAGTAGTAGAAGGCAGGGGGCGAACTATGGCTACACCTTC.

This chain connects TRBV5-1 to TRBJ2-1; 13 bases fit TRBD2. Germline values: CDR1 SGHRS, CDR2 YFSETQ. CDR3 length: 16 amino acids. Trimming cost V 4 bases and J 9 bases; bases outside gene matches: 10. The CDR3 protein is CASSTILAGGPTEQFF. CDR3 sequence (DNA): TGCGCCAGCAGCACTATACTAGCGGGAGGGCCCACTGAGCAGTTCTTC.

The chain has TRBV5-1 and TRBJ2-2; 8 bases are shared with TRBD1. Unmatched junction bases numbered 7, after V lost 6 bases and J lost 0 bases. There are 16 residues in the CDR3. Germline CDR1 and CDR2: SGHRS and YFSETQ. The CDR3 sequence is CASTDPGQANTGELFF. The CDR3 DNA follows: TGCGCCAGCACAGACCCGGGACAGGCGAACACCGGGGAGCTGTTTTTT.

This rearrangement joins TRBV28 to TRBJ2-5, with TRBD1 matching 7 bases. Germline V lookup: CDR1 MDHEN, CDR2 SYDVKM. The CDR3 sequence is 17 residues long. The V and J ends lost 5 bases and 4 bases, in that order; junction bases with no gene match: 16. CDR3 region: CASSKWTGGSGRETQYF. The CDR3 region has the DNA TGTGCCAGCAGTAAATGGACAGGCGGTTCGGGCCGAGAGACCCAGTACTTC.

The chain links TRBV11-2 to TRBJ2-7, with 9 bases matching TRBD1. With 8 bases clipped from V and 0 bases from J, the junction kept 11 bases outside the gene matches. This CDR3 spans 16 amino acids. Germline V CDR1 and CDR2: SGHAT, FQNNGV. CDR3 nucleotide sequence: TGTGCCAGCGGACTTAGACCGGGACAGGGCTCCTACGAGCAGTACTTC. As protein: CASGLRPGQGSYEQYF. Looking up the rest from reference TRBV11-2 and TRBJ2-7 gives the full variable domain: EAGVAQSPRYKIIEKRQSVAFWCNPISGHATLYWYQQILGQGPKLLIQFQNNGVVDDSQLPKDRFSAERLKGVDSTLKIQPAKLEDSAVYLCASGLRPGQGSYEQYFGPGTRLTVT.

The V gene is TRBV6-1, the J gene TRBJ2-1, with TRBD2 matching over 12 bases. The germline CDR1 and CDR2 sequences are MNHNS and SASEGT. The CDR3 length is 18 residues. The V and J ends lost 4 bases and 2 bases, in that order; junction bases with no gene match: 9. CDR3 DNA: TGTGCCAGCAGTGCAAAACCCCGGACTAGCGGGACCTACAATGAGCAGTTCTTC. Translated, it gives CASSAKPRTSGTYNEQFF.

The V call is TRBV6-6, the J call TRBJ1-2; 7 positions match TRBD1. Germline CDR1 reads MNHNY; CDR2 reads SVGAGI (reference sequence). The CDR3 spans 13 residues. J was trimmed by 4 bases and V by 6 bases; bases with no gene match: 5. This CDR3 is CASSQTGSYGYTF. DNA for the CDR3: TGTGCCAGCAGCCAGACAGGGTCCTATGGCTACACCTTC.

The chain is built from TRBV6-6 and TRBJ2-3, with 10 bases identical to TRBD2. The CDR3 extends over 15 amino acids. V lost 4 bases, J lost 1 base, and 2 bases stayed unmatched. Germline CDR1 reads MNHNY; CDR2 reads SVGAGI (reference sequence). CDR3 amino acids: CASSSGTSGTDTQYF. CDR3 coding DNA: TGTGCCAGCAGTTCCGGGACTAGCGGCACAGATACGCAGTATTTT.

In DNA form, the CDR3 reads TGTGCCAGCAGCTCTAGGGAGGGACTAGTAATAATCTACGAGCAGTACTTC. Amino acids: CASSSREGLVIIYEQYF. The V gene is TRBV7-8, the J gene TRBJ2-7; 8 bases are shared with TRBD2. The CDR3 is 17 residues long. The germline V gene has CDR1 SGHVS and CDR2 FQNEAQ. J gave up 3 bases and V 4 bases, and 14 bases lay outside the gene matches.